These T cell receptor beta chains were read from a single sample in a study of blood T cell repertoires in COVID-19. Assay used: immunoSEQ multiplex PCR; TCRdb lists only in-frame clones, some missing. This table holds 100,000 to 150,000 clones, approximately 84% found once. The sequenced sample consisted of peripheral blood. The receptors stem from a woman older than 75 with acute or convalescent COVID-19. Each CDR3 is given with its conserved first and last residue. D genes are given only for firm matches. Size is stated for part of the rows, as once, few or many counts, or as a class when the clone is expanded.

>TRBJ1-4|.|TRBV7-2|.
TGTGCCAGCAGCTTATCTCCCGGACTTAATGAAAAACTGTTTTTT
CASSLSPGLNEKLFF
>TRBJ1-4|.|TRBV5-1|TRBD1
TGCGCCAGCAGCTTGCGAAGAGGGGGCGCGGATGAAAAACTGTTTTTT
CASSLRRGGADEKLFF
>TRBJ2-1|.|TRBV10-2|.
TGCGCCAGCACCCCAGTGGCCTACAATGAGCAGTTCTTC
CASTPVAYNEQFF
>TRBJ2-2|.|TRBV10-1|.
TGCGCCAGCAGTGACCCCGCGGCCGGGGAGCTGTTTTTT
CASSDPAAGELFF
>TRBJ2-1|.|TRBV4-1|TRBD2
TGCGCCAGCAGCCTCGCGGGGGGCGAGACGGTTAGGCAGTTCTTC
CASSLAGGETVRQFF
>TRBJ2-7|.|TRBV10-1|.
TGCGCCAGACCAACCCGGGAGCCAAGTTCCTACGAGCAGTACTTC
CARPTREPSSYEQYF
>TRBJ2-1|few|TRBV7-9|.
TGTGCCAGCAGCTCCTTTAAGCGGAACTACAATGAGCAGTTCTTC
CASSSFKRNYNEQFF
>TRBJ2-7|.|TRBV19|TRBD2
TGTGCCAGTAGTGTGACTAGCGACTCCTACGAGCAGTACTTC
CASSVTSDSYEQYF
>TRBJ1-2|.|TRBV9|TRBD1
TGTGCCAGCAGCGCCCGGACAGGGGATTATGGCTACACCTTC
CASSARTGDYGYTF
>TRBJ1-6|.|TRBV3-1/TRBV3-2|.
TGTGCCAGCAGCCAAGATGAAGGACAGCCCCGACACTTT
CASSQDEGQPRHF
>TRBJ1-2|once|TRBV7-9|.
TGTGCCAGCAGCTTAGCGGGGGGTACCTATGGCTACACCTTC
CASSLAGGTYGYTF
>TRBJ1-5|.|TRBV2|.
TGTGCCAGCAGTGGGACTGGGGGAGGTCAGCCCCAGCATTTT
CASSGTGGGQPQHF
>TRBJ2-7|.|TRBV29-1|TRBD1
TGCAGCGTTGGTCATATGGACAGGGTCCACGAGCAGTACTTC
CSVGHMDRVHEQYF
>TRBJ1-1|.|TRBV5-1|.
TGCGCCAGCAGCCCTGGCACAGGGATGGGAAACACTGAAGCTTTCTTT
CASSPGTGMGNTEAFF
>TRBJ1-4|.|TRBV6-5|.
TGTGCCAGCAGTTACACAGGGACTAATGAAAAACTGTTTTTT
CASSYTGTNEKLFF
>TRBJ2-1|.|TRBV27|.
TGTGCCAGCAACAGCCCATTAGGGGGGGGCCGAGGGAATGAGCAGTTCTTC
CASNSPLGGGRGNEQFF
>TRBJ1-2|.|TRBV29-1|.
TGCAGCGTTGGTTCAGCTAACTATGGCTACACCTTC
CSVGSANYGYTF
>TRBJ2-1|.|TRBV9|.
TGTGCCAGCAGCGTAGGGCTAGGCGACTCCTACAATGAGCAGTTCTTC
CASSVGLGDSYNEQFF
>TRBJ2-2|.|TRBV5-4|TRBD1
TGTGCCAGCAGCCCTACAGGGGTGAAAACCGGGGAGCTGTTTTTT
CASSPTGVKTGELFF
>TRBJ2-7|.|TRBV10-2|.
TGCGCCAGCAGTGAGAGGAGGCGGGGGACAAACGAGCAGTACTTC
CASSERRRGTNEQYF
>TRBJ1-2|.|TRBV19|TRBD1
TGTGCCAGTAGTAACGGACAGGGAGTGTGGCGCTACACCTTC
CASSNGQGVWRYTF
>TRBJ1-5|.|TRBV30|TRBD1
TGTGCCTGGAGTGGGGACAGGGTCGGCCAGCCCCAGCATTTT
CAWSGDRVGQPQHF
>TRBJ2-7|.|TRBV19|TRBD1
TGTGCCAGTAGTAGTCCAGGGGGCCACGAGCAGTACTTC
CASSSPGGHEQYF
>TRBJ1-2|.|TRBV27|.
TGTGCCAGCAATTCGGGGACTCCACCGGGGTCCAATGGCTACACCTTC
CASNSGTPPGSNGYTF
>TRBJ2-1|.|TRBV11-2|.
TGTGCCAGCAGTTTCGAGGGCAATGAGCAGTTCTTC
CASSFEGNEQFF
>TRBJ1-1|.|TRBV18|.
TGTGCCAGCTCACCGGTCGGGGGATCCACTGAAGCTTTCTTT
CASSPVGGSTEAFF
>TRBJ2-7|.|TRBV15|.
TGTGCCACCAGCGTAGAGGGCGGATTCTCCTACGAGCAGTACTTC
CATSVEGGFSYEQYF
>TRBJ2-3|.|TRBV7-2|TRBD2
TGTGCCAGCAGCTTAGTGAGCGGGGGGGCAGATACGCAGTATTTT
CASSLVSGGADTQYF